One and the same sample provided the 16 T cell receptor beta chains below, sequenced in a study of cytomegalovirus exposure and HLA in healthy donors. The study ran its PCR with 60 Vbeta and 13 Jbeta primers. The table came from immunoSEQ multiplex PCR; TCRdb's copy has only in-frame clones and leaves some out. The sample has roughly 150,000 clones; 70% to 80% are singletons. Sequencing input: PBMCs. The receptors shown here come from a woman aged 40 to 55 in good health and CMV-seropositive.

The gene calls are TRBV5-1 and TRBJ2-5, with 7 positions matching TRBD2. V shed 1 base and J 2 bases; nucleotides not matched to a gene: 8. Germline assignment: CDR1 SGHRS and CDR2 YFSETQ. CDR3 size: 16 residues. The DNA of the CDR3 is TGCGCCAGCAGCTTGCCCCTGATGGGAGGGCAAGAGACCCAGTACTTC. Its protein is CASSLPLMGGQETQYF.

The rearrangement uses TRBV5-1 and TRBJ2-5; D possibly corresponds to TRBD1 (5 bases). Germline loops: CDR1 SGHRS, CDR2 YFSETQ. This CDR3 is 15 amino acids long. Deletions cut 4 bases from V and 4 bases from J, with 17 bases between. CDR3 protein: CASSRVREIGETQYF. The CDR3 DNA sequence: TGCGCCAGCAGCCGGGTCAGGGAAATAGGAGAGACCCAGTACTTC.

This rearrangement joins TRBV6-6 to TRBJ1-1, with TRBD1 identical over 8 bases. Germline CDR1 MNHNY, CDR2 SVGAGI (reference sequence). This CDR3 is 13 amino acids long. The V gene end was trimmed by 6 bases and the J gene end by 10 bases; junction bases not matched to a gene: 10. CDR3 DNA: TGTGCCAGCAGCCCTCCTCAGGGGGCTAGAGCTTTCTTT. Encoded protein: CASSPPQGARAFF.

J is TRBJ2-3 and V is TRBV9; possible D gene TRBD2, 6 bases. V lost 0 bases, J lost 0 bases, and 8 bases lay in between. Per the germline V gene, CDR1 is SGDLS and CDR2 is YYNGEE. The CDR3 sequence is 15 residues long. The CDR3 DNA sequence: TGTGCCAGCAGCGTAGGAAGCGGGAGCACAGATACGCAGTATTTT. This codes for CASSVGSGSTDTQYF.

V usage is TRBV19 and J usage is TRBJ2-1; 11 bases map to TRBD2. The CDR3 contains 15 residues. V lost 7 bases, J lost 4 bases, and 6 bases stayed unmatched. From germline, CDR1 is LNHDA and CDR2 SQIVND (reference sequence). In nucleotides, the CDR3 is TGTGCCAGTAAACCGGGACTAGCGGTGTACAATGAGCAGTTCTTC. Encoded protein: CASKPGLAVYNEQFF.

The V gene is TRBV29-1, the J gene TRBJ2-7; 12 bases fit TRBD2. With 4 bases clipped from V and 4 bases from J, the junction kept 2 bases outside the gene matches. CDR3 length: 13 residues. CDR1 SQVTM and CDR2 ANQGSEA come from the germline V gene. The DNA for the CDR3 is TGCAGCGTTGGGACTAGCGGGATGTACGAGCAGTACTTC. Its protein product is CSVGTSGMYEQYF.

This clone was recorded once. The chain recombines TRBV21-1 with TRBJ2-2; the table's D call, TRBD2, has no DNA check behind it. TRBV21-1 corresponds to a pseudogene. The CDR3 loop spans 15 amino acids. DNA of the CDR3: TGTGCCAGCAGCAAAGTGAACCCCGGTACCGGGGAGCTGTTTTTT. This sequence encodes CASSKVNPGTGELFF.

Here the CDR3 reads CASSLASGSDTQYF. The CDR3 bases are TGTGCCAGCTCACTGGCTAGCGGGAGTGATACGCAGTATTTT. V gene TRBV18 combines with J gene TRBJ2-3, with 10 bases fitting TRBD2. Looked up from germline, CDR1 is KGHSH and CDR2 is LQKENI. The CDR3 spans 14 residues. V shed 4 bases, J shed 6 bases, and the junction held 4 bases outside the gene matches.

This chain links TRBV19 with TRBJ2-2, with 7 bases that match TRBD1. Unmatched junction bases numbered 6, after V lost 7 bases and J lost 4 bases. The CDR3 has 14 amino acids. From germline, CDR1 is LNHDA and CDR2 SQIVND (reference sequence). In nucleotides, the CDR3 is TGTGCCAGTATGTTACAGGGGCGCACCGGGGAGCTGTTTTTT. Protein product: CASMLQGRTGELFF.

This rearrangement joins TRBV11-2 to TRBJ2-5, with 7 bases aligning to TRBD1. The CDR3 extends over 15 amino acids. V lost 3 bases, J lost 3 bases, and 7 bases stayed unmatched. From germline, CDR1 is SGHAT and CDR2 FQNNGV. The DNA of the CDR3 is TGTGCCAGCAGCTTGAGGGTAGGGACAGAAGAGACCCAGTACTTC. This encodes CASSLRVGTEETQYF.

This chain connects TRBV6-1 to TRBJ2-7; 10 bases align to TRBD1. The CDR3 extends over 14 amino acids. The V and J ends lost 11 bases and 2 bases, in that order; junction bases with no gene match: 9. Germline loops: CDR1 MNHNS, CDR2 SASEGT. CDR3 bases: TGTGCCTCCTCCGCCGGGACAGGGGCCTACGAGCAGTACTTC. It is translated as CASSAGTGAYEQYF.

A few counts support this clone. The gene calls are TRBV28 and TRBJ2-3, with 9 nucleotides matching TRBD2. Trimming took 6 bases from V and 2 from J; bases not matched to a gene: 6. The CDR3 extends over 15 amino acids. CDR1 and CDR2 from the germline V gene are MDHEN and SYDVKM. CDR3 coding DNA: TGTGCCAGCAGGCAAGCGGGAGGCTACACAGATACGCAGTATTTT. Its protein product is CASRQAGGYTDTQYF.

The chain recombines TRBV11-1 with TRBJ2-6; D remains unclear. The CDR3 extends over 15 amino acids. CDR1 and CDR2 from the germline V gene are SGHAT and FQDESV (reference sequence). V was clipped by 4 bases and J by 2 bases, with 9 bases between them. The CDR3 bases are TGTGCCAGCAGCTCCATAGAACCTGGGGCCAACGTCCTGACTTTC. Its protein product is CASSSIEPGANVLTF.

DNA for the CDR3: TGTGCCAGCAGCTTAGGATCGGCGGGAGGTCCCGATGAGCAGTTCTTC. Encoded protein: CASSLGSAGGPDEQFF. This chain uses TRBV7-9 with TRBJ2-1, with 8 nucleotides matching TRBD2. With 1 base clipped from V and 8 bases from J, the junction kept 10 bases outside the gene matches. Germline assignment: CDR1 SEHNR and CDR2 FQNEAQ (reference sequence). The CDR3 sequence is 16 residues long.

The chain is built from TRBV7-9 and TRBJ2-1; TRBD2 matches at 9 bases. CDR1 and CDR2 (germline): SEHNR, FQNEAQ (reference sequence). This CDR3 has 16 residues. V shed 0 bases and J 10 bases; nucleotides not matched to a gene: 10. This CDR3 reads CASSLALAGSAMEQFF. CDR3 bases: TGTGCCAGCAGCTTAGCCCTAGCGGGATCCGCGATGGAGCAGTTCTTC.

This chain links TRBV27 with TRBJ2-7; 7 nucleotides line up with TRBD1. The V gene end was trimmed by 5 bases and the J gene end by 2 bases; junction bases not matched to a gene: 6. The CDR3 sequence is 14 residues long. Per germline, CDR1 MNHEY and CDR2 SMNVEV (reference sequence). CDR3 sequence (DNA): TGTGCCAGCAGTCAGGACAGGTTGGCCTACGAGCAGTACTTC. This gives the protein CASSQDRLAYEQYF.